This T cell receptor beta chain was sequenced during a study of a mutant IDH1 vaccine in newly diagnosed glioma. The CDR3 loop spans 13 amino acids. The ends were cut back, 5 bases at V and 2 bases at J, with 6 bases in the middle. Germline V lookup: CDR1 MNHEY, CDR2 SMNVEV (reference sequence). As for this clone: Its antigen is undetermined.

Time point indicated: week 5, during vaccination. Vaccine doses each comprised 300 ug of mutant IDH1 20-mer peptide, with topical imiquimod. Method: immunoSEQ multiplex PCR; TCRdb's copy keeps in-frame clones and lacks some. The sample lists about 40,000 clones, about nine tenths occurring once. This clonotype was sampled from a man in his forties or fifties with glioma. The specimen comprised PBMCs, sampled from a glioma patient whose treatment included an IDH1 peptide vaccine. The V call is TRBV27, the J call TRBJ1-4; no clear D. This chain's CDR3 is CASSPLTNEKLFF. The CDR3 bases are TGTGCCAGCAGTCCGTTGACTAATGAAAAACTGTTTTTT.